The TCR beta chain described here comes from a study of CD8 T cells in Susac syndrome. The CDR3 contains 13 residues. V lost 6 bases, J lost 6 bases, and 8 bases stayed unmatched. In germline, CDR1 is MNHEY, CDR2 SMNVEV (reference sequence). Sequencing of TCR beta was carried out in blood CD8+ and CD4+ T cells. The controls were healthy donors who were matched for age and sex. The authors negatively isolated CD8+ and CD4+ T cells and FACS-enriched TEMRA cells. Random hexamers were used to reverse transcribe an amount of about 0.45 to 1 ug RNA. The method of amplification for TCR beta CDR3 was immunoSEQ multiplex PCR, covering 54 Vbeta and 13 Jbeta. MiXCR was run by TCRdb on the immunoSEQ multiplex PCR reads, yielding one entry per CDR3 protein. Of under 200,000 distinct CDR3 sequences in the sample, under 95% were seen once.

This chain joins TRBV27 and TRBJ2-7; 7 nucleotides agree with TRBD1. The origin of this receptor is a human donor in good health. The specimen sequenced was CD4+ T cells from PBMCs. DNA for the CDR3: TGTGCCAGCAGCACCAGACAGGGTGGCGAGCAGTACGTC. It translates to CASSTRQGGEQYV.